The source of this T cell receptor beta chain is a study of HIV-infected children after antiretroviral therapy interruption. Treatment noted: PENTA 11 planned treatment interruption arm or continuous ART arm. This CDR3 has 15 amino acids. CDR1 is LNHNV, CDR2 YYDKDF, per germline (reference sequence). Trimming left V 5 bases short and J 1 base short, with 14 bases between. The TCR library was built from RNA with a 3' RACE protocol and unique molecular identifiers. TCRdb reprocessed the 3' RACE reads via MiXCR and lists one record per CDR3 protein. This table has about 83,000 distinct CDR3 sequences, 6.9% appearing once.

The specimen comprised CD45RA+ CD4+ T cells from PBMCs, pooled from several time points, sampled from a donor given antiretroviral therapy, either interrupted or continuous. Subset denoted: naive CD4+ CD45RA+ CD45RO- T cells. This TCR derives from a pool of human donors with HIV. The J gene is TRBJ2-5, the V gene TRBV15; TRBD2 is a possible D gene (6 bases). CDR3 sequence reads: CATSSTLAFQETQYF. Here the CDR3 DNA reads TGTGCCACCAGCTCCACCCTAGCGTTCCAAGAGACCCAGTACTTC.